Following are 15 T cell receptor beta chains from one sample sequenced in a study of blood T cells in healthy people across ages. Next came a second PCR, run for about 7 to 12 cycles, which used a sample-barcoded 5' primer along with a J-beta primer mix. A single record per CDR3 protein comes from TCRdb applying MiXCR to the 5' RACE reads. The table includes roughly 2 million distinct CDR3 sequences, around half detected once. Sample: blood. Receptors were obtained from a woman in her 40s in good health.

Here the CDR3 reads CASSYRDQLKEETQFF. The DNA of the CDR3 is TGTGCCAGCAGCTACCGGGACCAATTGAAGGAAGAGACCCAGTTCTTC. This chain joins TRBV5-5 and TRBJ2-1; possibly TRBD1 or TRBD2 for D (5 bases each). Germline CDR1 SGHKS, CDR2 YYEKEE (reference sequence). CDR3 length: 16 amino acids. V was trimmed by 3 bases and J by 13 bases, leaving 26 bases between them.

V usage is TRBV7-2 and J usage is TRBJ2-2, with D possibly being TRBD1 (5 bases). Looked up from germline, CDR1 is SGHTA and CDR2 is FQGNSA. Trimming left V 8 bases short and J 1 base short, with 14 bases between. The CDR3 covers 15 residues. CDR3 DNA sequence: TGTGCCAGCTTGAATCGACAGCAGAACACCGGGGAGCTGTTTTTT. The encoded protein is CASLNRQQNTGELFF.

The CDR3 is CASSQVTGGHNEQFF. The CDR3 DNA reads as TGTGCCAGCAGCCAAGTAACAGGGGGGCACAATGAGCAGTTCTTC. V usage is TRBV14 and J usage is TRBJ2-1; 8 nucleotides align to TRBD1. The ends lost 1 base at V and 5 bases at J; junction bases unmatched: 4. This CDR3 is 15 amino acids long. The germline CDR1 and CDR2 sequences are SGHDN and FVKESK.

This chain connects TRBV13 to TRBJ2-1, with D possibly being TRBD2 (6 bases). The CDR3 runs 15 residues. V lost 3 bases and J 3 bases, leaving 12 bases between the germline ends. Germline V gene lookup returns CDR1 PRHDT and CDR2 FYEKMQ (reference sequence). CDR3 DNA sequence: TGTGCCAGCAGCTTCTGGGGGGATCTCTACAATGAGCAGTTCTTC. It is translated as CASSFWGDLYNEQFF.

The chain has TRBV7-2 and TRBJ1-2; D is perhaps TRBD1 (6 bases). The germline V gene encodes CDR1 SGHTA and CDR2 FQGNSA. CDR3 length equals 15 residues. V lost 6 bases and J 4 bases, leaving 18 bases between the germline ends. CDR3 sequence: CASSEERGGIYGYTF. Written as DNA, the CDR3 is TGTGCCAGCAGTGAGGAGAGGGGGGGCATCTATGGCTACACCTTC.

The gene calls are TRBV11-2 and TRBJ2-4; D ambiguous. V lost 2 bases and J 2 bases, leaving 19 bases between the germline ends. CDR3 size: 18 residues. Germline V gives CDR1 SGHAT, CDR2 FQNNGV. The CDR3 sequence: CASSLPVMGSDPKNIQYF. CDR3 DNA: TGTGCCAGCAGCTTACCCGTGATGGGGTCGGATCCCAAAAACATTCAGTACTTC.

The rearrangement uses TRBV7-2 and TRBJ2-6; maybe TRBD1 (5 bases). Trimming shortened V by 6 bases and J by 0 bases, and 12 bases separated the two germline ends. Germline V gene lookup returns CDR1 SGHTA and CDR2 FQGNSA. This CDR3 region has 16 residues. The CDR3 DNA sequence: TGTGCCAGCAGGATAAATACAGGCTCTGGGGCCAACGTCCTGACTTTC. Protein: CASRINTGSGANVLTF.

This clonotype was seen just once. Germline is not matched at one junction end, which may reflect a read error. V and J are TRBV28 and TRBJ1-5, with no clear D. The CDR3 is made up of 14 amino acids. Germline loops: CDR1 MDHEN, CDR2 SYDVKM. CDR3 in amino acids: CASSLRRGNQLQHF. Here the CDR3 DNA reads TGTGCCAGCAGTTTAAGGAGAGGCAATCAGCTCCAGCATTTT.

The rearrangement joins TRBV11-2 to TRBJ1-1; perhaps TRBD1 as D (5 bases). V lost 3 bases and J lost 5, with 10 bases in between. The length of the CDR3 is 13 residues. Germline CDR1 and CDR2: SGHAT and FQNNGV. The CDR3: CASSLSQGTEAFF. For the CDR3, the DNA is TGTGCCAGCAGCTTGTCTCAGGGAACTGAAGCTTTCTTT.

The chain joins TRBV20-1 to TRBJ2-5; 9 bases are a match to TRBD2. The germline V gene encodes CDR1 DFQATT and CDR2 SNEGSKA (reference sequence). The CDR3 runs 15 residues. V was pared by 4 bases and J by 5 bases, with 11 bases of the junction left unmatched. The CDR3 reads CSATRLAGYGETQYF. The CDR3 nucleotides are TGCAGTGCTACGCGTCTAGCGGGGTATGGGGAGACCCAGTACTTC.

This clonotype was seen only a few times. The chain joins TRBV20-1 to TRBJ2-7, with a possible D match to TRBD1 (5 bases). The CDR3 sequence is 17 residues long. V lost 0 bases and J 4 bases, leaving 22 bases between the germline ends. Germline lookup yields CDR1 DFQATT and CDR2 SNEGSKA (reference sequence). DNA for the CDR3: TGCAGTGCTAGAGATTTAACACGTCCAGGGCTCAAATACGAGCAGTACTTC. Amino acid sequence: CSARDLTRPGLKYEQYF.

The chain joins TRBV5-5 to TRBJ1-2; unclear D gene. The V end was cut by 4 bases, the J end by 0 bases, with 19 bases between. Germline CDR1 reads SGHKS; CDR2 reads YYEKEE (reference sequence). The CDR3 extends over 17 amino acids. CDR3 in DNA: TGTGCCAGCAGCCCGGGCGACACACTCCTCTCTAACTATGGCTACACCTTC. It is translated as CASSPGDTLLSNYGYTF.

The J gene is TRBJ2-3, the V gene TRBV4-1; the D is unclear. V lost 3 bases and J 3 bases, leaving 13 bases between the germline ends. This CDR3 has 15 residues. Germline V gene lookup returns CDR1 MGHRA and CDR2 YSYEKL. The CDR3 spells CASSQAERATDTQYF. The CDR3, as DNA: TGCGCCAGCAGCCAGGCAGAAAGGGCTACAGATACGCAGTATTTT.

The chain links TRBV27 to TRBJ1-2; 7 bases agree with TRBD1. Germline loops: CDR1 MNHEY, CDR2 SMNVEV (reference sequence). After removal of 5 bases from V and 2 bases from J, the junction contained 8 bases not matched to a gene. This CDR3 region has 15 residues. DNA for the CDR3: TGTGCCAGCAGTCCACGGGTGACAGGGAACTATGGCTACACCTTC. Its protein product is CASSPRVTGNYGYTF.

This clonotype has only one observation. The chain couples TRBV5-1 to TRBJ2-6; D is ambiguous. The V end lost 0 bases, the J end lost 0 bases, and 10 bases lay between the germline ends. The germline V gene has CDR1 SGHRS and CDR2 YFSETQ. The CDR3 consists of 17 residues. Here the CDR3 reads CASSLVGRSSGANVLTF. In DNA form, the CDR3 reads TGCGCCAGCAGCTTGGTAGGCAGAAGCTCTGGGGCCAACGTCCTGACTTTC.